The present T cell receptor (beta chain) was sequenced within a study of post-analysis software for immune sequencing data (dated by TCRdb to between 2015 and 2017). At the level of the whole study: The recorded disease courses included relapsing-remitting, secondary progressive and progressive-relapsing multiple sclerosis, and some patients had no subtype annotation. The multiple sclerosis patient repertoires were compared with ten to eleven previously published healthy control repertoires from donors aged 6 to 25 years. A subset of samples was prepared in parallel using single-end sample barcoding, then pooled and co-amplified after Illumina adapter ligation.

Sequences SGHRS (CDR1) and YFSETQ (CDR2) are obtained from the germline V gene. From its cysteine to its phenylalanine, the CDR3 spans 13 amino acids. Of all the DNA, just the CDR3 is kept, 39 bases in frame from base 1. V is cut by 0 bases and J by 14 bases, and the space between the germline ends is 15 bases. To demonstrate the VDJtools post-analysis software, TCR beta repertoires were profiled from the peripheral blood of more than 10 young patients with multiple sclerosis. The patients with multiple sclerosis were children and adolescents between 6 and 15 years of age. The library was prepared using PCR. Instrument on record: Illumina HiSeq 2500. To reduce PCR and sequencing biases, unique molecular identifiers were incorporated into the TCR beta cDNA libraries. Per 1 to 10 million input T cells, approximately 500,000 cDNA molecules were obtained, such that each molecule approximated one T cell. The patient libraries were prepared and sequenced using the same protocol as the earlier healthy control dataset. Samples belonging to the same batch were prepared together, multiplexed and sequenced on a shared HiSeq lane. For the original study's pipeline: Raw barcoded reads were processed with MIGEC, and single-read molecular identifier groups were discarded before consensus assembly and CDR3 extraction. Clonotype tables were post-analysed with VDJtools, normalizing diversity by down-sampling all datasets to the smallest sample size. Repertoire overlap clustering matched CDR3 amino acid but not nucleotide sequences to correct batch-related cross-sample contamination. TCRdb reprocessed the public reads (quality trimming at Q25 with fastp, clone calling with MiXCR) and kept in-frame beta chains. A single entry per CDR3 protein holds the most common genes and DNA from its merged rows. These V and J calls derive from TCRdb rather than the authors' analysis. A total of roughly 670,000 distinct CDR3 sequences appear in this sample, 55% to 60% of them only once. About 10% of the sample rests with the top ten.

As for this clonotype: The clone's antigen remains unknown. The sample holds no much larger clone one base away, and base qualities are not on file.

Beyond this particular receptor, the publication reports: When samples were clustered directly using the F measure, samples prepared in the same batch co-clustered strongly, which prompted a batch-effect correction. The multiple sclerosis patient group was slightly younger than the control group. Multiple sclerosis patients had significantly lower normalized Chao1 diversity than controls, a result that suggests substantial peripheral T-cell clonal expansion. Patients showed significantly higher frequencies than controls for 4 or 5 TRBV segments, among them TRBV5-6, TRBV5-1 and TRBV20-1.

This TCR was recovered from a girl aged 2 to 10 with multiple sclerosis. Material: blood. Recombination joined TRBV5-1 with TRBJ2-1; no confident D gene assignment can be made. The sequence in DNA is TGCGCCAGCAGCTTGGCCGAAGCCCCCCACGAGTTCTTC. This codes for CASSLAEAPHEFF.